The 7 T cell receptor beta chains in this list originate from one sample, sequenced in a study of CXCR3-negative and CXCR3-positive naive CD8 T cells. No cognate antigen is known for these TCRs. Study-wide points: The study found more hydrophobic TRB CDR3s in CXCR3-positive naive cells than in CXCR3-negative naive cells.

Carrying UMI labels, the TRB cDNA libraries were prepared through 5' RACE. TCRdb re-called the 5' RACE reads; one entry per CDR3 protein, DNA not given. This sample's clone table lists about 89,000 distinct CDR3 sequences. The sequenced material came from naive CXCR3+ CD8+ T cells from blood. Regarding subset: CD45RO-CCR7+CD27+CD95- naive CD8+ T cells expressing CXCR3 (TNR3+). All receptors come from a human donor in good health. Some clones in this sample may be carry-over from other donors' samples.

CDR3 amino acids: CASSLFRSGEQFF. This sequence joins TRBV11-2 and TRBJ2-1; TCRdb's assignment of TRBD2 cannot be checked, as there is no DNA. The CDR3 is 13 residues long. Germline V gene lookup returns CDR1 SGHAT and CDR2 FQNNGV.

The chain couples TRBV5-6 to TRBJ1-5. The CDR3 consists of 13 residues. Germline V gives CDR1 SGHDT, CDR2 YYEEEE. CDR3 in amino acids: CASSLLGVQPQHF.

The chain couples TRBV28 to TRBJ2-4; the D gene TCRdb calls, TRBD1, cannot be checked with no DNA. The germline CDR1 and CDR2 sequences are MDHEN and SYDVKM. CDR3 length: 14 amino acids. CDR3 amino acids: CASSSRTGKNIQYF.

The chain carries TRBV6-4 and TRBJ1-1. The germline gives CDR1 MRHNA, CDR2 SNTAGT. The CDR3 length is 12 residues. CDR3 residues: CASSDLGGLAFF.

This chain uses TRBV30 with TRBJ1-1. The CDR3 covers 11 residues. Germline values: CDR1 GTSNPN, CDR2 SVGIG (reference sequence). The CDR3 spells CAWGEGSEAFF.

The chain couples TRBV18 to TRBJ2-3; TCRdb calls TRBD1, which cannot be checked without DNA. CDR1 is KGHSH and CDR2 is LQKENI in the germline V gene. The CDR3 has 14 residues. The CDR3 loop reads CASSPQGRTDTQYF. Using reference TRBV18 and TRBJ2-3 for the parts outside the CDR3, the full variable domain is NAGVMQNPRHLVRRRGQEARLRCSPMKGHSHVYWYRQLPEEGLKFMVYLQKENIIDESGMPKERFSAEFPKEGPSILRIQQVVRGDSAAYFCASSPQGRTDTQYFGPGTRLTVL.

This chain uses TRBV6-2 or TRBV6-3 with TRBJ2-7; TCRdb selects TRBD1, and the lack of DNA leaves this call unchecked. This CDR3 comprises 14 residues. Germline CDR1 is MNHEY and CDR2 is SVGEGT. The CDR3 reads CASSYDDALYEQYF.